This is a list of T cell receptor beta chains from one sample in a study of cytomegalovirus exposure and HLA in healthy donors. The repertoire was sequenced with immunoSEQ multiplex PCR; TCRdb's copy has only in-frame clones and lacks some. The sample contains under 250,000 clones, around 90% of which appear only once. The source material was PBMCs. The receptors derive from a woman aged 18-29 years in good health and CMV-seropositive. Both conserved end residues are part of each CDR3. The D gene is left open where the match is weak. Clone size is not always given. Where it is, it says once, few, many or a class for expanded clones.

TRBV10-3	-	-	TRBJ2-5	CAISEGQGGETQYF	TGTGCCATCAGTGAGGGCCAGGGAGGCGAGACCCAGTACTTC
TRBV30	-	-	TRBJ2-7	CAWSEVAASYEQYF	TGTGCCTGGAGTGAGGTAGCGGCCTCCTACGAGCAGTACTTC
TRBV28	-	TRBD1	TRBJ1-2	CASSRTGAVSYGYTF	TGTGCCAGCAGCCGAACAGGGGCGGTATCTTATGGCTACACCTTC
TRBV28	-	-	TRBJ2-7	CASSLGLFEQYF	TGTGCCAGCAGTTTAGGGCTCTTCGAGCAGTACTTC
TRBV10-3	-	-	TRBJ2-7	CAISESGSSYEQYF	TGTGCCATCAGTGAGTCTGGTAGCTCCTACGAGCAGTACTTC
TRBV2	-	-	TRBJ1-5	CASSEAEARYSNQPQHF	TGTGCCAGCAGTGAAGCAGAGGCCAGATATAGCAATCAGCCCCAGCATTTT
TRBV30	-	-	TRBJ2-3	CAWSSGDTDTQYF	TGTGCCTGGAGTAGCGGAGACACAGATACGCAGTATTTT
TRBV7-9	-	TRBD1	TRBJ2-1	CASSSGQGSSNEQFF	TGTGCCAGCAGCTCAGGACAGGGGTCGTCGAATGAGCAGTTCTTC
TRBV27	-	TRBD1	TRBJ2-7	CASKRTGTLYEQYF	TGTGCCAGCAAGCGGACAGGGACACTCTACGAGCAGTACTTC
TRBV6-5	-	TRBD1	TRBJ1-2	CASRDSSNYGYTF	TGTGCCTCGCGGGACAGCTCTAACTATGGCTACACCTTC
TRBV27	once	-	TRBJ2-2	CASRGWGLLGELFF	TGTGCCAGCAGAGGGTGGGGGCTACTCGGGGAGCTGTTTTTT
TRBV19	-	TRBD2	TRBJ2-1	CASSIVGGVRTDFF	TGTGCCAGTAGTATCGTGGGGGGGGTCAGAACCGATTTCTTC
TRBV7-3	many	TRBD2	TRBJ2-2	CASSLRAGGYTGELFF	TGTGCCAGCAGCTTAAGGGCGGGGGGCTACACCGGGGAGCTGTTTTTT
TRBV6-5	-	-	TRBJ2-1	CASRSGGRSYNEQFF	TGTGCCAGCAGGAGCGGAGGGCGCTCCTACAATGAGCAGTTCTTC
TRBV6-5	-	TRBD1	TRBJ1-2	CASSYSRQGYGYTF	TGTGCCAGCAGTTACTCGCGACAGGGGTATGGCTACACCTTC
TRBV10-3	-	-	TRBJ2-2	CAISEAKRNTGELFF	TGTGCCATCAGTGAGGCTAAGCGGAACACCGGGGAGCTGTTTTTT
TRBV28	-	TRBD1	TRBJ1-1	CASSFGDRVWSTEAFF	TGTGCCAGCAGTTTTGGGGACAGGGTTTGGAGCACTGAAGCTTTCTTT
TRBV7-9	once	TRBD2	TRBJ2-3	CASSPSGGYTDTQYF	TGTGCCAGCAGCCCTAGCGGAGGGTACACAGATACGCAGTATTTT
TRBV4-1	-	-	TRBJ2-7	CASSHPSGNSLNEQYF	TGCGCCAGCAGCCATCCTTCCGGGAATTCACTTAACGAGCAGTACTTC
TRBV5-6	-	-	TRBJ1-2	CASSLVAGVLYGYTF	TGTGCCAGCAGCTTGGTGGCAGGGGTGCTCTATGGCTACACCTTC
TRBV10-3	-	-	TRBJ1-4	CASSFLRGATNEKLFF	TGTGCCAGCAGCTTTTTACGAGGTGCAACTAATGAAAAACTGTTTTTT
TRBV7-2	-	TRBD1	TRBJ1-5	CASRPQGAGNQPQHF	TGTGCCAGCAGACCTCAGGGGGCGGGGAATCAGCCCCAGCATTTT
TRBV14	-	-	TRBJ1-1	CASSQASLEAFF	TGTGCCAGCAGCCAAGCCTCTCTTGAAGCTTTCTTT
TRBV4-2	-	-	TRBJ2-7	CASSQDRGQTPYEQYF	TGTGCCAGCAGCCAAGATAGAGGCCAGACTCCTTACGAGCAGTACTTC
TRBV11-2	-	-	TRBJ2-7	CASTDPPEDEQYF	TGTGCCAGCACTGACCCTCCAGAGGACGAGCAGTACTTC
TRBV4-1	-	TRBD1	TRBJ1-2	CASSHGQGTRGYTF	TGCGCCAGCAGCCACGGACAGGGAACGAGGGGCTACACCTTC
TRBV7-6	-	TRBD1	TRBJ2-7	CASSHWDRIHEQYF	TGTGCCAGCAGCCACTGGGACAGGATCCACGAGCAGTACTTC
TRBV5-1	-	TRBD2	TRBJ2-6	CASHGGSSGANVLTF	TGCGCCAGCCATGGCGGGAGCTCCGGGGCCAACGTCCTGACTTTC
TRBV5-6	-	TRBD1	TRBJ1-2	CASSLGGQGDYGYTF	TGTGCCAGCAGCTTGGGGGGACAGGGCGACTATGGCTACACCTTC
TRBV2	few	TRBD2	TRBJ2-2	CASKREINTGELFF	TGTGCCAGTAAGCGGGAAATAAACACCGGGGAGCTGTTTTTT
TRBV6-1	few	TRBD1	TRBJ2-2	CASNSPGQVGGELFF	TGTGCCAGCAATTCTCCGGGACAGGTCGGCGGGGAGCTGTTTTTT
TRBV30	-	-	TRBJ2-3	CAWSSPQTESTDTQYF	TGTGCCTGGAGCTCACCCCAGACAGAGAGCACAGATACGCAGTATTTT
TRBV28	-	-	TRBJ2-1	CASSLRGKAYNEQFF	TGTGCCAGCAGTTTAAGGGGCAAGGCCTACAATGAGCAGTTCTTC
TRBV19	-	TRBD2	TRBJ2-7	CASSPTSGYEQYF	TGTGCCAGTAGCCCGACTAGCGGGTACGAGCAGTACTTC
TRBV9	-	TRBD1	TRBJ2-7	CASSVDRGDYEQYF	TGTGCCAGCAGCGTAGACAGGGGCGATTACGAGCAGTACTTC